This T cell receptor beta chain was recovered during a study of blood T cells in healthy people across ages. Whole-study context: Template-switching capture recovered about one barcoded beta molecule per two T cells. Study-wide results and caveats: Estimated diversity across one million T cells was deemed an underestimate. Naive CD4+ cells and diversity were both higher in long-lived donors than in aged donors.

The V and J ends lost 0 bases and 2 bases respectively, with 7 bases between them. The CDR3 runs 14 residues. Germline-derived CDR1 and CDR2 are SGHRS and YFSETQ. A second PCR of roughly 6 to 12 cycles used a sample-barcoded 5' primer and a J-beta primer mix. MiXCR, applied by TCRdb to the 5' RACE reads, yields one record per CDR3 protein. The sample contains about 630,000 distinct CDR3 sequences, roughly 21% of which appear only once. Each of the donors had roughly 9.4 milliliters of peripheral blood drawn into EDTA-treated Vacutainer tubes. This clonotype was picked up a small number of times. The antigen is not known.

Sequencing used blood. This TCR derives from a man aged 70 or older in good health. The chain recombines TRBV5-1 with TRBJ2-3; D is unresolved. CDR3 DNA: TGCGCCAGCAGCTTGGAACAGACCACAGATACGCAGTATTTT. Protein product: CASSLEQTTDTQYF. The whole variable domain, remainder taken from reference TRBV5-1 and TRBJ2-3, is KAGVTQTPRYLIKTRGQQVTLSCSPISGHRSVSWYQQTPGQGLQFLFEYFSETQRNKGNFPGRFSGRQFSNSRSEMNVSTLELGDSALYLCASSLEQTTDTQYFGPGTRLTVL.